This T cell receptor (beta chain) is drawn from a study of blood T cell repertoires in COVID-19. Whole-study context: PBMCs, B-cell-depleted T cells, or T cells provided the cDNA or gDNA that made up the material.

Per the germline V gene, CDR1 is SGHRS and CDR2 is YFSETQ. V lost 0 bases and J lost 6; bases outside the gene matches: 4. CDR3 length equals 14 residues. As originally analysed: Estimation of nucleated cell counts relied on the amplification of reference gene primers. The method was immunoSEQ multiplex PCR; TCRdb's version includes in-frame clones alone and lacks a portion of them. Clonal size and the V and J genes are those of that table, whereas D and trimming came from the DNA. The sample lists roughly 250,000 clones; just under 85% were seen once. This TCR was sampled from a woman of 80 years or more with acute or convalescent COVID-19. The chain has TRBV5-1 and TRBJ2-7; 9 bases match TRBD1. Sequencing was performed on peripheral blood. DNA for the CDR3: TGCGCCAGCAGCTTGGCCGGACAGGGGATCGAGCAGTACTTC. It specifies CASSLAGQGIEQYF.